The 32 T cell receptor beta chains reported below all come from one sample, sequenced in a study of blood T cell repertoires in COVID-19. Sequencing used immunoSEQ multiplex PCR; TCRdb keeps in-frame clones, though not all of them. The sample carries roughly 200,000 clones, around 80% recorded once. Source material: peripheral blood. All receptors derive from a man in his forties or fifties with acute or convalescent COVID-19.

The rearrangement joins TRBV19 to TRBJ1-2; 8 nucleotides match TRBD1. After removal of 3 bases from V and 8 bases from J, the junction contained 8 bases not matched to a gene. CDR1 is LNHDA, CDR2 SQIVND, per germline (reference sequence). This CDR3 spans 14 amino acids. The CDR3 sequence: CASSIGQGRGGYTF. The DNA of the CDR3 is TGTGCCAGTAGTATCGGACAGGGCAGGGGCGGCTACACCTTC.

The chain combines TRBV18 with TRBJ1-1; 8 bases are a match to TRBD1. The CDR3 extends over 15 amino acids. The germline V gene has CDR1 KGHSH and CDR2 LQKENI. V dropped 0 bases and J dropped 1; count of bases not matched to a gene: 1. This chain's CDR3 is CASSPPGTGNTEAFF. The CDR3 DNA sequence: TGTGCCAGCTCACCACCAGGGACAGGGAACACTGAAGCTTTCTTT.

The chain couples TRBV5-5 to TRBJ1-1, with D uncertain. V was trimmed by 2 bases and J by 1 base, leaving 9 bases between them. Germline values: CDR1 SGHKS, CDR2 YYEKEE (reference sequence). The CDR3 consists of 14 residues. This CDR3 is CASSFVLTNTEAFF. The CDR3 DNA is TGTGCCAGCAGCTTTGTACTTACGAACACTGAAGCTTTCTTT.

CDR3: CASSQEQGGEFTYEQYF. For the CDR3, the DNA is TGCGCCAGCAGCCAAGAGCAAGGGGGCGAGTTCACCTACGAGCAGTACTTC. The rearrangement uses TRBV4-3 and TRBJ2-7; 7 bases are shared with TRBD1. V lost 0 bases and J lost 2; bases outside the gene matches: 10. The germline V gene encodes CDR1 LGHNA and CDR2 YSLEER. The CDR3 is 17 amino acids.

This clone was counted a single time. The rearrangement links TRBV5-6 to TRBJ1-1, with a tentative D call TRBD1 (5 bases). This CDR3 is 13 amino acids long. The V end was cut by 5 bases, the J end by 4 bases, with 12 bases between. The germline V gene has CDR1 SGHDT and CDR2 YYEEEE. The CDR3 bases are TGTGCCAGCAGTATGTGGGGGGGCACTGAAGCTTTCTTT. It encodes CASSMWGGTEAFF.

The chain combines TRBV5-1 with TRBJ2-7; 10 bases are shared with TRBD1. This CDR3 spans 16 amino acids. V dropped 4 bases and J dropped 2; count of bases not matched to a gene: 9. Germline V gives CDR1 SGHRS, CDR2 YFSETQ. Here the CDR3 DNA reads TGCGCCAGCAGCAAAACCGGGACAGGGGCCCCCTACGAGCAGTACTTC. Amino acids: CASSKTGTGAPYEQYF.

This sequence joins TRBV7-9 and TRBJ2-1; 8 positions match TRBD2. V shed 6 bases and J 4 bases; nucleotides not matched to a gene: 17. From germline, CDR1 is SEHNR and CDR2 FQNEAQ (reference sequence). The CDR3 consists of 18 residues. The CDR3 nucleotides are TGTGCCAGCAGAACAGAAGACGGGGCGGGAGGCCGTTACAATGAGCAGTTCTTC. Its translation is CASRTEDGAGGRYNEQFF.

This sequence joins TRBV5-1 and TRBJ2-2; 8 bases fit TRBD2. Germline V gene sequence: CDR1 SGHRS, CDR2 YFSETQ. The CDR3 sequence is 16 residues long. The V gene end was trimmed by 0 bases and the J gene end by 0 bases; junction bases not matched to a gene: 1. CDR3 amino acids: CASSLGLASNTGELFF. CDR3 bases: TGCGCCAGCAGCTTGGGACTAGCGTCGAACACCGGGGAGCTGTTTTTT. Using reference TRBV5-1 and TRBJ2-2 for the parts outside the CDR3, the full variable domain is KAGVTQTPRYLIKTRGQQVTLSCSPISGHRSVSWYQQTPGQGLQFLFEYFSETQRNKGNFPGRFSGRQFSNSRSEMNVSTLELGDSALYLCASSLGLASNTGELFFGEGSRLTVL.

This clone was detected only a few times. The J gene is TRBJ2-1, the V gene TRBV9; the D gene is possibly TRBD2 (6 bases). The CDR3 has 17 amino acids. The germline CDR1 and CDR2 sequences are SGDLS and YYNGEE. The germline V and J ends were trimmed by 0 bases and 7 bases, with 20 bases remaining between them. The CDR3 sequence is CASSVAGTLSGGNEQFF. In DNA form, the CDR3 reads TGTGCCAGCAGCGTAGCAGGGACCCTCTCCGGGGGAAATGAGCAGTTCTTC.

The chain recombines TRBV4-2 with TRBJ2-1; 7 positions agree with TRBD2. The germline V gene encodes CDR1 LGHNA and CDR2 YNFKEQ. V was pared by 0 bases and J by 3 bases, with 8 bases of the junction left unmatched. CDR3 length: 17 amino acids. The CDR3 bases are TGTGCCAGCAGCCAAGAGTGGCGCGGGGAGGGCTACAATGAGCAGTTCTTC. Translated, it gives CASSQEWRGEGYNEQFF.

The CDR3 DNA follows: TGTGCCAGCAGCCCCGCCTGGACAGCTTGGAACACTGAAGCTTTCTTT. Its translation: CASSPAWTAWNTEAFF. The gene calls are TRBV5-5 and TRBJ1-1; a weak D match, TRBD1 (6 bases). V was clipped by 4 bases and J by 1 base, with 17 bases between them. The germline V gene encodes CDR1 SGHKS and CDR2 YYEKEE (reference sequence). The length of the CDR3 is 16 residues. The full variable domain, rest sourced from reference TRBV5-5 and TRBJ1-1, is DAGVTQSPTHLIKTRGQQVTLRCSPISGHKSVSWYQQVLGQGPQFIFQYYEKEERGRGNFPDRFSARQFPNYSSELNVNALLLGDSALYLCASSPAWTAWNTEAFFGQGTRLTVV.

This clone appeared a single time. This sequence joins TRBV30 and TRBJ2-7, with 7 bases matching TRBD1. Per the germline V gene, CDR1 is GTSNPN and CDR2 is SVGIG (reference sequence). J lost 4 bases, V lost 4 bases, and 10 bases had no gene match. This CDR3 is built from 14 residues. CDR3 sequence (DNA): TGTGCCTGGACCCTTAGGGGGCCGCTGTACGAGCAGTACTTC. This codes for CAWTLRGPLYEQYF. Full variable domain (rest looked up from reference TRBV30 and TRBJ2-7): SQTIHQWPATLVQPVGSPLSLECTVEGTSNPNLYWYRQAAGRGLQLLFYSVGIGQISSEVPQNLSASRPQDRQFILSSKKLLLSDSGFYLCAWTLRGPLYEQYFGPGTRLTVT.

This chain connects TRBV27 to TRBJ1-5; D is perhaps TRBD1 (6 bases). This CDR3 contains 14 residues. Germline CDR1 MNHEY, CDR2 SMNVEV (reference sequence). Trimming stripped 5 bases from V and 7 bases from J, with 15 bases between. CDR3 amino acids: CASSPLTGHQPQHF. CDR3 nucleotide sequence: TGTGCCAGCAGTCCGCTCACAGGGCACCAGCCCCAGCATTTT.

CDR3 protein: CASSGPRASGANVLTF. CDR3 bases: TGTGCCAGCAGCGGTCCCAGGGCGTCCGGGGCCAACGTCCTGACTTTC. The chain combines TRBV13 with TRBJ2-6; weak D call: TRBD1 (5 bases). The germline V and J ends were trimmed by 5 bases and 4 bases, with 15 bases remaining between them. Germline V CDR1 and CDR2: PRHDT, FYEKMQ (reference sequence). The CDR3 sequence is 16 residues long.

The chain links TRBV5-5 to TRBJ1-6, with D possibly being TRBD1 (5 bases). CDR1 is SGHKS and CDR2 is YYEKEE in the germline V gene (reference sequence). This CDR3 comprises 15 residues. V was cut by 7 bases and J by 9 bases, with 20 bases left in between. The CDR3: CASSLGGSAGSPLHF. CDR3 nucleotide sequence: TGTGCCAGCTCCCTGGGGGGTTCGGCAGGTTCACCCCTCCACTTT. Drawing the rest from reference TRBV5-5 and TRBJ1-6, the complete variable domain is DAGVTQSPTHLIKTRGQQVTLRCSPISGHKSVSWYQQVLGQGPQFIFQYYEKEERGRGNFPDRFSARQFPNYSSELNVNALLLGDSALYLCASSLGGSAGSPLHFGNGTRLTVT.

The chain joins TRBV4-2 to TRBJ2-5, with TRBD2 identical over 10 bases. V trimming: 3 bases; J trimming: 5 bases; junction bases outside the gene matches: 9. The CDR3 runs to 16 residues. The germline CDR1 and CDR2 sequences are LGHNA and YNFKEQ. The CDR3 here is CASSQTLAGGGETQYF. The DNA of the CDR3 is TGTGCCAGCAGCCAGACTTTAGCGGGAGGCGGGGAGACCCAGTACTTC.

This clone appeared once. The chain recombines TRBV15 with TRBJ1-3, with D uncertain. The ends were cut back, 0 bases at V and 0 bases at J, with 9 bases in the middle. Germline CDR1 reads LNHNV; CDR2 reads YYDKDF (reference sequence). The CDR3 is made up of 16 amino acids. DNA of the CDR3: TGTGCCACCAGCAGAGATACATCTTTCTCTGGAAACACCATATATTTT. Its protein is CATSRDTSFSGNTIYF.

This chain links TRBV4-1 with TRBJ2-1; perhaps TRBD1 as D (5 bases). CDR3 size: 15 residues. V lost 0 bases and J lost 2, with 8 bases in between. Germline loops: CDR1 MGHRA, CDR2 YSYEKL. The CDR3 sequence is CASSQDQQAYNEQFF. In DNA form, the CDR3 reads TGCGCCAGCAGCCAAGACCAACAGGCCTACAATGAGCAGTTCTTC.

This clone has a single count. The CDR3, as DNA: TGTGCCAGTAGTTATAGCAATCAGCCCCAGCATTTT. This sequence encodes CASSYSNQPQHF. The rearrangement links TRBV19 to TRBJ1-5; no clear D. This CDR3 spans 12 amino acids. Deletions cut 5 bases from V and 0 bases from J, with 2 bases between. The V gene's germline CDR1 is LNHDA and CDR2 SQIVND (reference sequence).

This clone has only a few counts. The chain carries TRBV5-5 and TRBJ1-1, with 7 positions matching TRBD1. The V gene's germline CDR1 is SGHKS and CDR2 YYEKEE (reference sequence). The V segment lost 4 bases and the J segment 4 bases; nucleotides outside the gene matches: 10. The CDR3 spans 15 residues. In nucleotides, the CDR3 is TGTGCCAGCAGCCTAAATCCAGGGGGGAGCACTGAAGCTTTCTTT. This encodes CASSLNPGGSTEAFF.

On this clone itself: The sample has other DNA sequences that encode this CDR3 too. The chain uses TRBV3-1 (or the pseudogene TRBV3-2) and TRBJ2-3; D remains unclear. Germline V gene sequence: CDR1 LGHDT, CDR2 YNNKEL (reference sequence). The CDR3 spans 14 residues. Trimming removed 0 bases from V and 2 bases from J, with 6 bases in between. The CDR3 DNA follows: TGTGCCAGCAGCCAAGATATATCCACAGATACGCAGTATTTT. The encoded protein is CASSQDISTDTQYF.

This sequence joins TRBV10-2 and TRBJ2-7; D may be TRBD2 (5 bases). The CDR3 sequence is 13 residues long. Trimming pared 7 bases from V and 7 bases from J, leaving 17 bases between. Germline CDR1 WSHSY, CDR2 SAAADI. CDR3 loop: CASTRTPRGEQYF. CDR3 DNA sequence: TGCGCCAGCACCCGGACCCCACGAGGGGAGCAGTACTTC.

This clone was counted a single time. V and J are TRBV4-2 and TRBJ1-1, with D hard to call. This CDR3 has 17 residues. V lost 4 bases and J 0 bases, leaving 18 bases between the germline ends. Germline-derived CDR1 and CDR2 are LGHNA and YNFKEQ. CDR3 in amino acids: CASSPLGGLIMNTEAFF. The CDR3 coding sequence is TGTGCCAGCAGCCCCCTGGGAGGGCTGATCATGAACACTGAAGCTTTCTTT.

The chain employs TRBV4-2 and TRBJ2-7, with D possibly TRBD2 on 6 matching bases. The CDR3 spans 15 residues. V was shortened by 1 base and J by 4 bases, with 14 bases between the two germline ends. Looked up from germline, CDR1 is LGHNA and CDR2 is YNFKEQ. The CDR3 bases are TGTGCCAGCAGCCAAGGGGTAGCGGAGCAATACGAGCAGTACTTC. It specifies CASSQGVAEQYEQYF.

The chain employs TRBV6-5 and TRBJ2-1, with D possibly TRBD1 on 6 matching bases. The CDR3 has 14 residues. Germline assignment: CDR1 MNHEY and CDR2 SVGAGI. DNA of the CDR3: TGTGTCGCAGGGGTACTGATGGGGGACAATGAGCAGTTCTTC. Translated, it gives CVAGVLMGDNEQFF.

This sequence joins TRBV27 and TRBJ1-5, with a possible D match to TRBD1 (6 bases). Trimming cost V 6 bases and J 3 bases, with 18 bases left between them. Germline V gives CDR1 MNHEY, CDR2 SMNVEV (reference sequence). This CDR3 has 16 amino acids. The CDR3 sequence: CASRNLGGAYNQPQHF. In DNA, the CDR3 is TGTGCCAGCAGAAACCTCGGGGGGGCCTACAATCAGCCCCAGCATTTT.

This clone was observed a handful of times. Other DNA sequences from this sample encode an identical CDR3 as well. The rearrangement links TRBV6-4 to TRBJ1-1; no firm D call. V was shortened by 0 bases and J by 5 bases, with 10 bases between the two germline ends. The CDR3 is made up of 14 amino acids. Germline CDR1 reads MRHNA; CDR2 reads SNTAGT. In nucleotides, the CDR3 is TGTGCCAGCAGTGACTCGAGTAGAGGGACTGAAGCTTTCTTT. Translation: CASSDSSRGTEAFF.

This chain links TRBV4-3 with TRBJ1-2, with TRBD1 as a possible D gene (5 bases). The CDR3 covers 15 residues. Trimming cost V 5 bases and J 8 bases, with 21 bases left between them. The germline CDR1 and CDR2 sequences are LGHNA and YSLEER. The CDR3 loop reads CASSDNPGVAAGYTF. DNA of the CDR3: TGCGCCAGCAGCGACAACCCGGGGGTGGCGGCCGGCTACACCTTC.

This clone was observed once. The chain joins TRBV6-5 to TRBJ1-2; the match to TRBD1 covers 8 bases. Germline lookup yields CDR1 MNHEY and CDR2 SVGAGI. The CDR3 runs 16 residues. The J segment lost 5 bases and the V segment lost 2 bases, leaving 10 bases of the junction unmatched. Here the CDR3 reads CASSYRTGGQSYGYTF. CDR3 nucleotide sequence: TGTGCCAGCAGTTACCGAACAGGGGGACAGAGTTATGGCTACACCTTC.

The chain links TRBV9 to TRBJ2-5, with TRBD2 identical over 9 bases. This CDR3 contains 13 residues. Germline CDR1 and CDR2: SGDLS and YYNGEE. With 4 bases clipped from V and 7 bases from J, the junction kept 5 bases outside the gene matches. The CDR3, as DNA: TGTGCCAGCAGCCCGGGACTAGCCGCGACCCAGTACTTC. Protein sequence: CASSPGLAATQYF.

The gene calls are TRBV24-1 and TRBJ1-2; no clear D. Germline V lookup: CDR1 KGHDR, CDR2 SFDVKD. Between the trimmed V and J ends, which lost 3 bases and 9 bases, there was a span of 13 bases. The CDR3 is made up of 13 amino acids. CDR3 region: CATSDRRGVSYTF. Here the CDR3 DNA reads TGTGCCACCAGTGATCGACGAGGTGTGAGCTACACCTTC.

This clone was observed a few times. This chain connects TRBV12-5 to TRBJ2-5, with 7 bases fitting TRBD2. The CDR3 is 16 amino acids. The V and J ends lost 4 bases and 7 bases, in that order; junction bases with no gene match: 15. Germline V CDR1 and CDR2: LGHNT, FRNRAP. DNA of the CDR3: TGTGCTAGTGGTTCTCAACGCGGACTAGACGGGGGGACCCAGTACTTC. Amino acids: CASGSQRGLDGGTQYF.